This TCR beta chain is from a study of PD-1 blockade in classical Hodgkin lymphoma (dated by TCRdb to about 2020). About the investigation overall: Nivolumab dosing was 3 mg/kg intravenously every 2 weeks, continuing until either disease progression or unacceptable toxicity. The study used TCR beta sequencing and CyTOF to define a peripheral blood immune signature of response to PD-1 blockade in classical Hodgkin lymphoma.

A word on this clone: No cognate antigen has been identified for it. Qualities for individual bases were not recorded, and no much larger clone is one base off.

General findings and caveats noted by the study authors: The study was limited to a single clinical trial cohort, and causes of repertoire differences, possibly disease activity or prior therapy, remained undefined. Baseline TCR diversity was reported to be lower in newly diagnosed patients than in healthy donors and to be lower still in relapsed/refractory patients. A significant rise by C4D1 was seen in CD4+ but not CD8+ TCR diversity (p=0.0027 vs p=0.16), with the rise being most apparent in complete responders (p=0.02). Diversity was lower in patients who began nivolumab less than 1 year after ASCT, so these patients were left out of later analyses to avoid confounding by immune reconstitution. Trial patients achieving complete response had baseline diversity similar to newly diagnosed patients, whereas partial responders and progressors had significantly lower diversity.

What the time point label conveys for this sample: cycle 4 day 1 (C4D1), after more than five weeks of nivolumab. All trial patients had relapsed after autologous stem cell transplantation, with cohorts A, B and C differing in prior brentuximab vedotin exposure. The trial cohort included 50 or so patients with relapsed/refractory classical Hodgkin lymphoma, and each patient had a best overall response of complete response, partial response or progressive disease. In the multi-cohort phase II CheckMate 205 trial, trial patients received single-agent nivolumab. Best overall response was determined by an independent review committee according to the 2007 International Working Group response criteria. Trial PBMCs were collected immediately before nivolumab initiation (C1D1) and during therapy at cycle 2 day 1 and cycle 4 day 1. Peripheral blood was collected in 8 mL Vacutainer Cell Preparation Tubes, from which PBMCs were isolated by centrifugation and then cryopreserved.

For CDR1 and CDR2, the germline V gene lists MDHEN and SYDVKM. The CDR3 runs 15 residues from the cysteine to the phenylalanine. CDR3 DNA only is kept here, 45 bases in frame from base 1. Trimming costs V 1 base and J 6 bases, and their ends lie 13 bases apart. The Qiagen DNeasy kit was used to extract genomic DNA both from unsorted PBMCs and from the negatively selected CD4+ and CD8+ fractions. TCR beta CDR3 regions were subjected to amplification by immunoSEQ multiplex PCR with primers that anneal to V and J segments. A synthetic immune receptor repertoire was used to minimize amplification bias, and any remaining bias was removed computationally after sequencing. In the original analysis: Custom Python scripts were used to quantify repertoire diversity as the Shannon entropy index. Unsorted, CD4+ and CD8+ repertoires were examined separately, except in combined analyses, for which CD4+ and CD8+ sequences were merged in silico. A clone counted as expanded when the clone's frequency after treatment rose at least 2-fold relative to C1D1, and clones undetected at baseline were given a pseudocount of 0.5. Clones with 0 or 1 copy at C1D1 were defined as singleton clones, while clones with 2 or more copies were defined as non-singleton clones. Clones expanded in unsorted samples were labelled as CD4+, CD8+ or unknown by matching protein sequences in sorted samples from the same patient. Wilcoxon tests on paired samples were used to test diversity changes from C1D1 to C4D1. What TCRdb holds here is the immuneACCESS table cut down to in-frame rearrangements. Part of the clones is not present; checked against another copy, under half of the missing clones reflect an unresolved V gene, and the others are unexplained. For V, J and clone size, that table is used; D and trimming come from the DNA. This sample gives about 17,000 clones in total; roughly 65% of them show up just once. Almost 8% of the sample is in the top ten clones.

Sequences were derived from peripheral blood mononuclear cells (PBMCs), sampled before the fourth cycle of nivolumab. This receptor chain uses TRBV28 and TRBJ2-1; TRBD1 is a weak D gene call, 6 bases matching. This TCR was sampled from a human donor with classical Hodgkin lymphoma. The CDR3 here reads CASSLLQGGVNEQFF. In nucleotide form, the sequence is TGTGCCAGCAGTTTATTACAGGGTGGTGTCAATGAGCAGTTCTTC.